Listed below are T cell receptor beta chains from one sample, sequenced in a study of OX40 agonist ivuxolimab in advanced cancers. Profiled with immunoSEQ multiplex PCR; TCRdb holds only in-frame clones, not every one. The sample carries roughly 71,000 clones, more than 60% recorded once. This sample comprised CD4+ or CD8+ T cells sorted from blood, obtained in a trial of the OX40 agonist ivuxolimab. These receptors came from an adult with an advanced solid tumor such as melanoma, head and neck, liver or kidney cancer. The CDR3 runs from the conserved cysteine through the conserved F or W.

v_gene: TRBV5-1; j_gene: TRBJ2-7; CDR3aa: CASSRMGLAFAYEQYF
v_gene: TRBV4-1; j_gene: TRBJ1-5; CDR3aa: CASSQAEMTGVNQPQHF
v_gene: TRBV2; j_gene: TRBJ2-1; CDR3aa: CASTIRGSYNEQFF
v_gene: TRBV15; j_gene: TRBJ2-7; CDR3aa: CATSTLPGLAGVAHEQYF
v_gene: TRBV5-1; j_gene: TRBJ2-1; CDR3aa: CASSPLATYTDEQFF
v_gene: TRBV6-5; j_gene: TRBJ1-1; CDR3aa: CASSYSMSFSEAFF
v_gene: TRBV7-2; j_gene: TRBJ2-7; CDR3aa: CASSRLQGTGIYEQYF
v_gene: TRBV6-1; j_gene: TRBJ1-3; CDR3aa: CASSEGTGDSGNTIYF
v_gene: TRBV9; j_gene: TRBJ1-3; CDR3aa: CASSVTGRPSLSGNTIYF
v_gene: TRBV7-9; j_gene: TRBJ2-2; CDR3aa: CASNFSPAPGELFF
v_gene: TRBV18; j_gene: TRBJ1-2; CDR3aa: CASSPKQTGSGYTF
v_gene: TRBV30; j_gene: TRBJ2-7; CDR3aa: CAWTPLALSYEQYF
v_gene: TRBV21-1; j_gene: TRBJ2-1; CDR3aa: CASSKLVVAGGPEQFF
v_gene: TRBV7-9; j_gene: TRBJ2-2; CDR3aa: CASSPPSGELFF
v_gene: TRBV6-1; j_gene: TRBJ2-7; CDR3aa: CASRVRSGRNDEQYF
v_gene: TRBV6-1; j_gene: TRBJ2-7; CDR3aa: CASRAGTSGTGQHF
v_gene: TRBV5-1; j_gene: TRBJ1-3; CDR3aa: CASSLLGLTDSGNTIYF
v_gene: TRBV5-1; j_gene: TRBJ1-5; CDR3aa: CASSPWTGPDQPQHF
v_gene: TRBV7-8; j_gene: TRBJ2-2; CDR3aa: CASSFPGVGELFF
v_gene: TRBV5-1; j_gene: TRBJ1-5; CDR3aa: CASSTGVGNQPQHF
v_gene: TRBV9; j_gene: TRBJ1-1; CDR3aa: CASSVEQTPNPEAFF
v_gene: TRBV5-1; j_gene: TRBJ2-3; CDR3aa: CASSHRGAFSTDTQYF
v_gene: TRBV18; j_gene: TRBJ1-2; CDR3aa: CASSPDADYGYTF
v_gene: TRBV19; j_gene: TRBJ2-5; CDR3aa: CASSIRFEGTQYF
v_gene: TRBV30; j_gene: TRBJ1-2; CDR3aa: CAWTSGTGASGYGYTF
v_gene: TRBV9; j_gene: TRBJ2-6; CDR3aa: CASSVGYSGANVLTF